The 18 T cell receptor beta chains below all came from one sample that was sequenced in a study of shared clonotypes between healthy human individuals. The naive CD8 population came from CD45RO-negative cells selected for CCR7, without terminally differentiated effector memory CD45RA+ cells. TCRdb's table, derived via immunoSEQ multiplex PCR, lists solely in-frame clones and lacks some. The sample has hundreds of thousands of clones, approximately 92% seen once; the top ten hold around 24%. The sample was naive CD8+ T cells sorted from blood. These receptors originate from a man aged 30-40 years in good health.

The chain carries TRBV5-1 and TRBJ2-1; 14 bases line up with TRBD2. The CDR3 runs to 17 residues. The ends lost 2 bases at V and 6 bases at J; junction bases unmatched: 7. CDR1 is SGHRS, CDR2 YFSETQ, per germline. The CDR3 loop is CASSLRLAGGPGNEQFF. CDR3 nucleotides: TGCGCCAGCAGCTTACGACTAGCGGGAGGGCCAGGCAATGAGCAGTTCTTC.

For the CDR3, the DNA is TGTGCCAGCAGCGTATACGTAACGGGACGAGGGGACGAGCAGTACTTC. Its translation is CASSVYVTGRGDEQYF. The chain employs TRBV9 and TRBJ2-7; the D call may be TRBD1 or TRBD2 (5 bases each). Trimming shortened V by 1 base and J by 5 bases, and 19 bases separated the two germline ends. Germline V gene sequence: CDR1 SGDLS, CDR2 YYNGEE. The length of the CDR3 is 16 residues.

J is TRBJ2-1 and V is TRBV5-1; D is unclear. CDR1 and CDR2 (germline): SGHRS, YFSETQ. The CDR3 loop spans 16 amino acids. Trimming took 4 bases from V and 0 from J, leaving 14 bases between them. The CDR3 loop is CASSPPHADSYNEQFF. The CDR3 DNA is TGCGCCAGCAGCCCCCCCCACGCGGACTCCTACAATGAGCAGTTCTTC.

The chain recombines TRBV13 with TRBJ1-1; the D is unclear. CDR3 length: 12 residues. The germline gives CDR1 PRHDT, CDR2 FYEKMQ (reference sequence). The V and J ends lost 9 bases and 6 bases respectively, with 14 bases between them. This chain's CDR3 is CASRDLGAEAFF. CDR3 coding DNA: TGTGCCAGTAGAGACTTAGGCGCTGAAGCTTTCTTT.

The chain is built from TRBV6-4 and TRBJ2-2; possibly TRBD2 for D (5 bases). CDR1 is MRHNA, CDR2 SNTAGT, per germline. Trimming stripped 5 bases from V and 2 bases from J, with 9 bases between. The CDR3 loop spans 14 amino acids. The CDR3 protein is CASSRLANTGELFF. In nucleotides, the CDR3 is TGTGCCAGCAGTCGTCTAGCTAACACCGGGGAGCTGTTTTTT.

The chain recombines TRBV5-5 with TRBJ2-7; D is possibly TRBD2 (5 bases). The CDR3 length is 13 residues. V was trimmed by 2 bases and J by 3 bases, leaving 9 bases between them. CDR1 and CDR2 from the germline V gene are SGHKS and YYEKEE (reference sequence). CDR3 amino acids: CASSFSGSYEQYF. For the CDR3, the DNA is TGTGCCAGCAGCTTTAGTGGGAGCTACGAGCAGTACTTC.

This chain uses TRBV2 with TRBJ1-1; D not certain. Germline V gives CDR1 SNHLY, CDR2 FYNNEI. Trimming left V 6 bases short and J 1 base short, with 6 bases between. This CDR3 comprises 12 residues. For the CDR3, the DNA is TGTGCCAGCAGAGGAACGAACACTGAAGCTTTCTTT. Translation: CASRGTNTEAFF.

The chain is built from TRBV21-1 and TRBJ2-1; TRBD2 is the table's D call, not checked against the DNA. TRBV21-1 is reported as a pseudogene. The CDR3 consists of 18 residues. CDR3 in DNA: TGTGCCAGCAGCAACGGGACTAGCGGGGATATTAACTACAATGAGCAGTTCTTC. Amino acids: CASSNGTSGDINYNEQFF.

The chain combines TRBV27 with TRBJ1-4; the D gene is possibly TRBD1 (5 bases). CDR1 and CDR2 from the germline V gene are MNHEY and SMNVEV (reference sequence). This CDR3 spans 14 amino acids. V lost 6 bases and J lost 8, with 16 bases in between. Here the CDR3 DNA reads TGTGCCAGCAGACCAGGGCTTTTAGGGGAAAAACTGTTTTTT. Protein sequence: CASRPGLLGEKLFF.

The chain combines TRBV6-6 with TRBJ2-1; D may be TRBD1 or TRBD2 (6 bases each). Germline V gives CDR1 MNHNY, CDR2 SVGAGI (reference sequence). There are 14 residues in the CDR3. V gave up 2 bases and J gave up 8 bases, with 13 bases separating them. The CDR3: CASSYGLRGDEQFF. In nucleotides, the CDR3 is TGTGCCAGCAGTTACGGGCTGAGGGGGGATGAGCAGTTCTTC.

CDR3 in DNA: TGTGCCAGCAGTGACTCACAGGGATTTGCGAACACCGGGGAGCTGTTTTTT. Translating it yields CASSDSQGFANTGELFF. The gene calls are TRBV6-4 and TRBJ2-2, with a tentative D call TRBD1 (6 bases). Trimming stripped 0 bases from V and 0 bases from J, with 11 bases between. The CDR3 has 17 amino acids. Germline assignment: CDR1 MRHNA and CDR2 SNTAGT.

The CDR3 DNA sequence: TGCAGCACCCCGGGACTAGCTCCGGGGATCTCCTACAATGAGCAGTTCTTC. It is translated as CSTPGLAPGISYNEQFF. This chain uses TRBV29-1 with TRBJ2-1; 9 bases are shared with TRBD2. Germline CDR1 is SQVTM and CDR2 is ANQGSEA. The CDR3 spans 17 residues. The ends lost 8 bases at V and 0 bases at J; junction bases unmatched: 14.

V is TRBV28 and J is TRBJ1-5; 8 nucleotides line up with TRBD1. The ends lost 10 bases at V and 7 bases at J; junction bases unmatched: 12. This CDR3 comprises 14 residues. The germline V gene encodes CDR1 MDHEN and CDR2 SYDVKM. The CDR3 DNA sequence: TGTGCCAAACACCCGGGACAGGTATGCCAGCCCCAGCATTTT. This codes for CAKHPGQVCQPQHF. Supplemented by reference TRBV28 and TRBJ1-5, the full variable domain reads DVKVTQSSRYLVKRTGEKVFLECVQDMDHENMFWYRQDPGLGLRLIYFSYDVKMKEKGDIPEGYSVSREKKERFSLILESASTNQTSMYLCAKHPGQVCQPQHFGDGTRLSIL.

This clone was picked up one time. V usage is TRBV7-9 and J usage is TRBJ2-2; 9 bases are a match to TRBD1. The CDR3 extends over 17 amino acids. V gave up 4 bases and J gave up 3 bases; unmatched junction bases: 9. Looked up from germline, CDR1 is SEHNR and CDR2 is FQNEAQ (reference sequence). The CDR3 reads CASSSREDRGYTGELFF. The CDR3 nucleotides read TGTGCCAGCAGCTCCCGGGAAGACAGGGGGTACACCGGGGAGCTGTTTTTT.

This rearrangement joins TRBV4-1 to TRBJ1-1; 7 bases map to TRBD1. The CDR3 length is 14 residues. Germline-derived CDR1 and CDR2 are MGHRA and YSYEKL. The V gene end was trimmed by 3 bases and the J gene end by 4 bases; junction bases not matched to a gene: 5. CDR3 DNA sequence: TGCGCCAGCAGCCAGGTAGACAGGGTCACTGAAGCTTTCTTT. It codes for CASSQVDRVTEAFF.

This chain uses TRBV7-9 with TRBJ2-3; tentatively, D is TRBD2 (6 bases). Per germline, CDR1 SEHNR and CDR2 FQNEAQ (reference sequence). Trimming removed 3 bases from V and 4 bases from J, with 8 bases in between. The CDR3 runs to 13 residues. DNA of the CDR3: TGTGCCAGCAGCTTGACTAGAGCAGATACGCAGTATTTT. It specifies CASSLTRADTQYF.

This chain joins TRBV18 and TRBJ2-3; weak D call: TRBD2 (5 bases). The germline CDR1 and CDR2 sequences are KGHSH and LQKENI. Trimming took 3 bases from V and 1 from J, leaving 17 bases between them. The CDR3 consists of 17 residues. CDR3 nucleotide sequence: TGTGCCAGCTCACCGGCGGGTAGAACGTCGGGCACAGATACGCAGTATTTT. This gives the protein CASSPAGRTSGTDTQYF.

The rearrangement uses TRBV5-8 and TRBJ2-2, with 9 positions matching TRBD2. This CDR3 has 15 amino acids. V dropped 1 base and J dropped 4; count of bases not matched to a gene: 2. Germline V gene sequence: CDR1 SGHTS, CDR2 YDEGEE. CDR3 loop: CASSLSSGVTGELFF. In DNA form, the CDR3 reads TGTGCCAGCAGCTTGTCTAGCGGGGTCACCGGGGAGCTGTTTTTT.